This section outlines one T cell receptor (beta chain) sequence together with its context. Its antigen is still unknown. No quality values exist for individual bases; no much larger clone is one base distant. The entry originates in a study of long-term antiretroviral therapy in people with HIV (dated by TCRdb to between 2022 and 2023). For context, the study as a whole: The earliest samples were collected roughly a decade before the 2015 WHO recommendation for immediate ART, at a time when ART was usually postponed until CD4 counts fell. The cohort contributed over 150 cryopreserved PBMC samples from 25 to 35 adults with confirmed HIV infection, collected serially over a mean of approximately 6 years (range 1-12). No cross-contamination during QIAcube processing was shown when test extractions of a monoclonal T-cell line were performed alongside approximately 32 polyclonal samples. About 35% of the 30 participants with HIV were female. A retrospective serial study tested whether ART initiation and durable HIV suppression were associated with changes in peripheral blood TRB repertoire composition and diversity.

Broader findings and caveats from the paper: Because PBMC availability was limited, only the TCR beta chain was sequenced, with no alpha chain pairing. Unsorted PBMC were profiled instead of sorted CD4+ and CD8+ T cells because pre-ART samples had limited cell numbers. A significant increase in TRB diversity was found to be associated with ART initiation, although TRB diversity was observed to remain significantly below that of transplant donor controls even after long-term ART. No data were available on ART adherence, viral resistance or therapy changes, limiting inferences about post-ART repertoire changes. Expanded TRB clones identified before ART initiation dominated the repertoire at all time points, although this dominance fluctuated and declined in many PLHIV after ART. HIV repertoires had narrower CDR3 length ranges than controls, and the network structure suggested an antigen-experienced repertoire that shifted only slightly toward naive after ART. The samples were dated from about 2004 to 2017, and the ART regimens that were used may be less effective than current ART regimens.

V sheds 0 bases and J sheds 6 bases, leaving 11 bases between their ends. The CDR3 has 13 amino acids, counting the end cysteine and phenylalanine. Solely the CDR3 DNA is kept, with 39 bases framed from the first base. The germline V gene (reference sequence) specifies GTSNPN as CDR1 and SVGIG as CDR2. The immunoSEQ hsTCRB v3.0 assay was used at survey level resolution for TRB variable region sequencing. The target sequencing depth for TRB was roughly 40,000-55,000 T-cell genomes per sample. Pooled TRB libraries were sequenced on an Illumina MiSeq with a v3 150-cycle kit. The study's own analysis went as follows. Repertoire analysis was performed in R inside a reproducible Nextflow workflow that covered QC, data transformation and analysis. LymphoSeq2, an R package for AIRR-Seq data exploration, was used to implement custom analyses. A handful of samples that produced fewer than 5000 total TRB sequences were removed, so 150 to 200 HIV repertoires were analyzed. Among the approximately 190 retained HIV repertoires, 55 to 60 were collected before ART initiation and 120 to 140 after ART initiation. Repertoires were downsampled to 5000 TRB nucleotide sequences, and summary statistics were averaged over 100 downsampling iterations. TRB sequences were retained for analysis only if CDR3 regions of at least seven amino acids were present. A Shannon entropy-derived clonality score and the Gini coefficient were used to measure diversity. In the repertoire networks, any two of the top 5000 CDR3 amino acid sequences were connected whenever the two sequences differed by an edit distance of one. For TRB CDR3 amino acid sequences, GLIPH2 was used to predict antigen specificity groups and MHC restriction. To flag known associations with CMV, EBV, HIV or tissue antigens, CDR3 amino acid sequences were compared against VDJdb and McPAS-TCR. Pre-ART, post-ART and control groups were compared with Wilcoxon signed-rank tests and Holm-Bonferroni correction. The table was pulled from immuneACCESS by TCRdb, which kept in-frame rearrangements only. Such tables lose some clones; where checked, under half of the loss comes from unresolved V genes, and the rest has no known cause. Clone size and V and J calls were adopted from that table, with D and trimming inferred from the DNA. The sample table contains tens of thousands of clones; only one count was recorded for about 80% of them. Of the sample, 11% is held by the ten largest clones.

To be included, a participant needed at least one PBMC sample from before ART initiation plus at least two post-ART samples. All participants with HIV were treated in the United States of America. Before DNA extraction, cryopreserved samples of 1-10 million PBMC were thawed and then washed. At the time of the earliest PBMC sample for each participant with HIV, ages ranged from roughly 23 to 60 years. PBMC samples from each participant spanned 1-4 timepoints before ART initiation and 2-8 timepoints after ART initiation, with a median of 7 samples. For every participant, serial HIV viral load, CD4+ T-cell count, ART history and demographic data were obtained. Genomic DNA was extracted from unsorted PBMC with a Qiagen kit on a QIAcube, with processing performed in batches of 12 samples.

The chain uses TRBV30 and TRBJ1-2, with the D gene too uncertain to name. This material consisted of unsorted PBMCs, taken 1.1 years before starting antiretroviral therapy. The TCR originated in a woman aged 40-49 years with HIV. The DNA is as follows: TGTGCCTGGAGTGTAAAGGGAGTGAATGGCTACACCTTC. The resulting protein is CAWSVKGVNGYTF.